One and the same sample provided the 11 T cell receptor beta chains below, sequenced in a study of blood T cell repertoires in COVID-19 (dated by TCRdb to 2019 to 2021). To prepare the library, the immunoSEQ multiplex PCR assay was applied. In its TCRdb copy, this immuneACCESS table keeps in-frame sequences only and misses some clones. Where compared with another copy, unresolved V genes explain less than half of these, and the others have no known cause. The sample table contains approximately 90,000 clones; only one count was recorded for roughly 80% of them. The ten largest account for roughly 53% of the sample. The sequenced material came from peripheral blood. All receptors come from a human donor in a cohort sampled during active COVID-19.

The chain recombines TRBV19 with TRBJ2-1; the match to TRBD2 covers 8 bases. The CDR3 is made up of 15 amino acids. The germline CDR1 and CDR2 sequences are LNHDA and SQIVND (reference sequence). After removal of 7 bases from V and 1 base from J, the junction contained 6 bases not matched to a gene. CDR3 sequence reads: CASKAGGQSYNEQFF. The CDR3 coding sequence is TGTGCCAGTAAGGCGGGAGGCCAATCCTACAATGAGCAGTTCTTC.

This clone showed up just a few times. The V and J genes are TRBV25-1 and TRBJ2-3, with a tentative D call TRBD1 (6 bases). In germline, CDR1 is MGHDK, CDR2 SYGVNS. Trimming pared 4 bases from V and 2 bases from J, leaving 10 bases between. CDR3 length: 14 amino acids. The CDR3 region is CASSAGDATDTQYF. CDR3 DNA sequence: TGTGCCAGCAGTGCAGGGGACGCCACAGATACGCAGTATTTT.

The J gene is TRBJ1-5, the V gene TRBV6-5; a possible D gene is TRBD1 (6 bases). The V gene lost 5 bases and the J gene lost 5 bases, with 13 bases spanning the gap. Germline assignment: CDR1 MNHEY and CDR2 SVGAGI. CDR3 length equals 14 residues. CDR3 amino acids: CASSLPGAYQPQHF. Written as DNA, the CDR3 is TGTGCCAGCAGTCTTCCAGGGGCATATCAGCCCCAGCATTTT.

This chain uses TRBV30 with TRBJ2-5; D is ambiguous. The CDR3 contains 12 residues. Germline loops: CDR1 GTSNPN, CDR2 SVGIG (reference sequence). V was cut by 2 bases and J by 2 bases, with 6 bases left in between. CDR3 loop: CAWSMAQETQYF. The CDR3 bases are TGTGCCTGGAGTATGGCTCAAGAGACCCAGTACTTC.

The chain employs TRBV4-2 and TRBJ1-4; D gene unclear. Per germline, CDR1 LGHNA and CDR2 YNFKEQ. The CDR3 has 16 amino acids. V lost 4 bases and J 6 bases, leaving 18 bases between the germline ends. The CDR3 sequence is CASSPRLPQGYEKLFF. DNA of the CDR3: TGTGCCAGCAGCCCCAGACTCCCGCAAGGTTATGAAAAACTGTTTTTT.

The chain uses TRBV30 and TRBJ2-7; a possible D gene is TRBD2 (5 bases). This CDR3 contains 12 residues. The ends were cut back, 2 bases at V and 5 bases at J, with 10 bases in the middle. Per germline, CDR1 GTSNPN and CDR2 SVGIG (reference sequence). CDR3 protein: CAWSPDWDEQYF. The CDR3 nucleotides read TGTGCCTGGAGTCCGGACTGGGACGAGCAGTACTTC.

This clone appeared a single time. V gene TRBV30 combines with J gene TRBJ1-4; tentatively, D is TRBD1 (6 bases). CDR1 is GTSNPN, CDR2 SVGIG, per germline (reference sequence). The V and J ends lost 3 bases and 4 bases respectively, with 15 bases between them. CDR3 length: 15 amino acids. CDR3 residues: CAWSTIQGFNEKLFF. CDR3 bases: TGTGCCTGGAGCACCATACAGGGCTTTAATGAAAAACTGTTTTTT.

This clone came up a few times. This chain's CDR3 is CASSLREFSDQPQHF. CDR3 nucleotides: TGTGCCAGCAGTTTACGAGAGTTCTCCGATCAGCCCCAGCATTTT. This chain links TRBV28 with TRBJ1-5; unclear D gene. Germline V CDR1 and CDR2: MDHEN, SYDVKM. The V end lost 2 bases, the J end lost 5 bases, and 13 bases lay between the germline ends. This CDR3 is built from 15 residues.

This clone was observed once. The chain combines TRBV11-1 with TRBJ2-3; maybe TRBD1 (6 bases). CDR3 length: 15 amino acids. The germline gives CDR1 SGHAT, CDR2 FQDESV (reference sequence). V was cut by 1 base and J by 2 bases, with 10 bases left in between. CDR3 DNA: TGTGCCAGCAGCTTAGGGGGGCCGTACACAGATACGCAGTATTTT. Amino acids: CASSLGGPYTDTQYF.

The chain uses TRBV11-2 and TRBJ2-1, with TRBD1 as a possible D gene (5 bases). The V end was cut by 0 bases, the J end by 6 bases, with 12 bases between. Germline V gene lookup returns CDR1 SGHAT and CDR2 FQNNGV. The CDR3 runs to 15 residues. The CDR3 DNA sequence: TGTGCCAGCAGCTTAGATGGCGGTAGGGGCAATGAGCAGTTCTTC. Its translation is CASSLDGGRGNEQFF.

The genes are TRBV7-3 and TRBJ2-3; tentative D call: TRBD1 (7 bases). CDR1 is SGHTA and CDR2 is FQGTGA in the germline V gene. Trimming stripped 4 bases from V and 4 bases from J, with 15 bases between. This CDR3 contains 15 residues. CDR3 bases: TGTGCCAGCAGCTCGACAGGGTGGGGGGCAGATACGCAGTATTTT. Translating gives CASSSTGWGADTQYF. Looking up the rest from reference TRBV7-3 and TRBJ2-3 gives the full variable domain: GAGVSQTPSNKVTEKGKYVELRCDPISGHTALYWYRQSLGQGPEFLIYFQGTGAADDSGLPNDRFFAVRPEGSVSTLKIQRTERGDSAVYLCASSSTGWGADTQYFGPGTRLTVL.